This T cell receptor beta chain was identified in a study of T cells in Graves' hyperthyroidism and ophthalmopathy. Findings and caveats of the study: In the blood, most expanded thyroid clonotypes above 0.001 appeared as well. Ophthalmopathy prediction by the model preceded onset by a median roughly 6 months.

Amplified TCR beta CDR3 regions derived from RNA transcripts. TCR CDR3 underwent first-round RT-PCR with the HTBI primer set. MiXCR, applied by TCRdb to the multiplex PCR reads, yields one record per CDR3 protein. The sample has around 450,000 distinct CDR3 sequences, approximately 14% seen once; the top ten hold less than 6.5%. This clonotype was seen only a few times. Antigen specificity is unknown. This receptor was identified in a woman between 18 and 29 years old with Graves' hyperthyroidism. Material: blood.

CDR3 amino acids: CAISDGGTSGRKGSSYNEQFF. The CDR3 DNA follows: TGTGCCATCAGTGACGGGGGGACTAGCGGGAGGAAAGGATCCTCCTACAATGAGCAGTTCTTC. This chain links TRBV10-3 with TRBJ2-1; 15 positions match TRBD2. With 3 bases clipped from V and 0 bases from J, the junction kept 12 bases outside the gene matches. Per the germline V gene, CDR1 is ENHRY and CDR2 is SYGVKD. The CDR3 runs to 21 residues.